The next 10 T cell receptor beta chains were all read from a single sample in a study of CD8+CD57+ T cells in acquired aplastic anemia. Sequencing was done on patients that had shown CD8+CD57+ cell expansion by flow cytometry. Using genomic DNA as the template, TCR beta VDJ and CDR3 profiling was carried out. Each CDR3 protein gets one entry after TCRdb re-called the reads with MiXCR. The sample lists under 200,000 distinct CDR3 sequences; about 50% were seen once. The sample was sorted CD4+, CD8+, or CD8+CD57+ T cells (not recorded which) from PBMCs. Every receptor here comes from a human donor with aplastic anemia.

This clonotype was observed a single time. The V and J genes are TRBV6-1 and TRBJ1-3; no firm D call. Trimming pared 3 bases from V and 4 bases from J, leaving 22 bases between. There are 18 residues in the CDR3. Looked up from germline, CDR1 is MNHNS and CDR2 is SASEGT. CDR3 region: CASSENGTPPSVGNTIYF. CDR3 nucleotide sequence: TGTGCCAGCAGTGAGAACGGTACCCCCCCTAGCGTCGGAAACACCATATATTTT.

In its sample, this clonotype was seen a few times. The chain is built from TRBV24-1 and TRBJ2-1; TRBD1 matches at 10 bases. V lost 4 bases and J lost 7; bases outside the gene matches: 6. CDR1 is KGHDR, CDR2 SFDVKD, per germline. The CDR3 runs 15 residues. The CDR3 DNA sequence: TGTGCCACCAGTGACCAGGACAGGGGGAGGAATGAGCAGTTCTTC. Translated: CATSDQDRGRNEQFF.

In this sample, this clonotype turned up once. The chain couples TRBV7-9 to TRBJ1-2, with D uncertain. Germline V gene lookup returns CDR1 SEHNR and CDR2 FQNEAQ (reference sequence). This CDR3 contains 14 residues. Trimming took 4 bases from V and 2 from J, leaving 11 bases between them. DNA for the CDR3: TGTGCCAGCAGCTCCGACGGGCCAAACTATGGCTACACCTTC. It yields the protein CASSSDGPNYGYTF.

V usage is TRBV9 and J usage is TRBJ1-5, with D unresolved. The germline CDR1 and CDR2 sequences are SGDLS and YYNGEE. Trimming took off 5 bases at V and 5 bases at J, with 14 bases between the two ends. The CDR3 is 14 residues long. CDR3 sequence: CASRKGEVDQPQHF. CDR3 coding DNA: TGTGCCAGCAGGAAGGGTGAGGTTGATCAGCCCCAGCATTTT.

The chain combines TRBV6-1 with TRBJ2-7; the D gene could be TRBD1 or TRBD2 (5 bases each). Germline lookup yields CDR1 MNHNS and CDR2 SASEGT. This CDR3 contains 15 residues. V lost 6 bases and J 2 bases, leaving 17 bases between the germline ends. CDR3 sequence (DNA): TGTGCCAGCAGCAACCGGGACGGAGGTGCCTACGAGCAGTACTTC. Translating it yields CASSNRDGGAYEQYF.

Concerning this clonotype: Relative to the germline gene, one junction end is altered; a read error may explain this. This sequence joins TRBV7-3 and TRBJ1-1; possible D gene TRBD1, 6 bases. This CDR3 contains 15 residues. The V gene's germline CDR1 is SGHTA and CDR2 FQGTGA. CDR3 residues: CANSFWAGAGTEAFF. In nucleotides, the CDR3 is TGTGCCAACAGCTTTTGGGCAGGGGCCGGCACTGAAGCTTTCTTT.

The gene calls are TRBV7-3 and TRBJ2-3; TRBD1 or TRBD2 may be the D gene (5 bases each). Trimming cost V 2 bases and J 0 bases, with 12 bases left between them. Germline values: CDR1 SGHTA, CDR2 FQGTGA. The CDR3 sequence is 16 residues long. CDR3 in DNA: TGTGCCAGCAGCTTACGAACGGGACCCAGCACAGATACGCAGTATTTT. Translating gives CASSLRTGPSTDTQYF.

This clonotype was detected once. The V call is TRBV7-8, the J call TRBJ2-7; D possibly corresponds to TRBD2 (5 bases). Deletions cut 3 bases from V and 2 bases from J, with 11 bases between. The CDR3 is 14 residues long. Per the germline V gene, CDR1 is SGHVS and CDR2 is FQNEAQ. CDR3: CASSFGNDAYEQYF. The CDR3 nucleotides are TGTGCCAGCAGCTTCGGGAATGATGCCTACGAGCAGTACTTC.

CDR3 DNA: TGTGCCAGCAGGGGGACAGGACCCTATAATTCACCCCTCCACTTT. Its protein product is CASRGTGPYNSPLHF. The chain combines TRBV2 with TRBJ1-6; 8 nucleotides line up with TRBD1. CDR3 length: 15 amino acids. V gave up 6 bases and J gave up 2 bases; unmatched junction bases: 3. From germline, CDR1 is SNHLY and CDR2 FYNNEI.

CDR3 sequence reads: CASSLGAGTEAFF. CDR3 in DNA: TGTGCCAGCAGCTTAGGGGCGGGTACTGAAGCTTTCTTT. The rearrangement joins TRBV7-8 to TRBJ1-1; D is unresolved. CDR1 is SGHVS and CDR2 is FQNEAQ in the germline V gene. The germline V and J ends were trimmed by 1 base and 5 bases, with 8 bases remaining between them. The CDR3 is made up of 13 amino acids. The whole variable domain, remainder taken from reference TRBV7-8 and TRBJ1-1, is GAGVSQSPRYKVAKRGQDVALRCDPISGHVSLFWYQQALGQGPEFLTYFQNEAQLDKSGLPSDRFFAERPEGSVSTLKIQRTQQEDSAVYLCASSLGAGTEAFFGQGTRLTVV.